The 4 T cell receptor beta chains below all came from one sample that was sequenced in a study of T cells in Graves' hyperthyroidism and ophthalmopathy. RNA transcripts served as the template for amplifying TCR beta CDR3 regions. The HTBI primer set served for first-round RT-PCR of the TCR CDR3. In TCRdb, the multiplex PCR reads were re-called with MiXCR into one record per CDR3 protein. Of a few hundred thousand distinct CDR3 sequences detected, roughly 19% appear once; the ten largest clones hold approximately 35%. The sample taken for sequencing was blood. The receptors were sampled from a man aged 50-60 years with Graves' ophthalmopathy.

This clonotype was counted ten times or more. V is TRBV15 and J is TRBJ2-7; D might be TRBD2 (7 bases). Germline loops: CDR1 LNHNV, CDR2 YYDKDF (reference sequence). The CDR3 runs 18 residues. With 4 bases removed from V and 4 bases from J, the gap between germline ends came to 26 bases. The CDR3 sequence is CATSKGGFSAGGTYEQYF. The CDR3 region has the DNA TGTGCCACCAGCAAGGGGGGGTTTTCGGCAGGCGGAACTTACGAGCAGTACTTC.

The J gene is TRBJ1-6, the V gene TRBV30, with a possible D match to TRBD1 (5 bases). The V gene's germline CDR1 is GTSNPN and CDR2 SVGIG (reference sequence). This CDR3 has 15 amino acids. Between the trimmed V and J ends, which lost 2 bases and 7 bases, there was a span of 15 bases. CDR3 bases: TGTGCCTGGAGTCCTCCGGGGCTAGGGAATTCACCCCTCCACTTT. Translating gives CAWSPPGLGNSPLHF. The variable domain in full, with the rest retrieved from reference TRBV30 and TRBJ1-6, is SQTIHQWPATLVQPVGSPLSLECTVEGTSNPNLYWYRQAAGRGLQLLFYSVGIGQISSEVPQNLSASRPQDRQFILSSKKLLLSDSGFYLCAWSPPGLGNSPLHFGNGTRLTVT.

This clonotype was counted at least ten times. The chain links TRBV12-3 or TRBV12-4 to TRBJ2-3; D may be TRBD1 (5 bases). V lost 7 bases and J lost 3, with 11 bases in between. The CDR3 consists of 13 residues. The CDR3 sequence: CASTRQRTDTQYF. CDR3 in DNA: TGTGCCAGCACTCGACAGCGAACAGATACGCAGTATTTT.

The genes are TRBV5-5 and TRBJ2-2, with D uncertain. This CDR3 is 13 amino acids long. Germline lookup yields CDR1 SGHKS and CDR2 YYEKEE (reference sequence). With 5 bases removed from V and 6 bases from J, the gap between germline ends came to 11 bases. CDR3 residues: CASSIRVSGELFF. The CDR3 DNA is TGTGCCAGCAGTATCCGGGTTTCCGGGGAGCTGTTTTTT.